Listed below are T cell receptor beta chains from one sample, sequenced in a study of blood T cell repertoires in COVID-19. The repertoire was sequenced with immunoSEQ multiplex PCR; TCRdb's copy has only in-frame clones and lacks some. The sample holds about 150,000 clones, over 80% seen once. Sample: peripheral blood. The receptors derive from a man aged 55-75 years with active or convalescent COVID-19. Each CDR3 is given with its conserved first and last residue. The D gene is left open where the match is weak. Where a row states a size, it is once, few, many or the class of an expanded clone; other rows omit it.

CASSAGGGNQPQHF TGTGCCAGCAGTGCAGGGGGCGGCAATCAGCCCCAGCATTTT . TRBV28 TRBD1 TRBJ1-5
CATSRDGTASQETQYF TGTGCCACCAGCAGAGATGGGACAGCTTCCCAAGAGACCCAGTACTTC . TRBV15 TRBD1 TRBJ2-5
CASQDRSYGYTF TGTGCCAGCCAAGACAGGTCCTATGGCTACACCTTC . TRBV6-5 . TRBJ1-2
CATSRDTRTGNTIYF TGTGCCACCAGCAGAGATACGAGAACTGGAAACACCATATATTTT . TRBV15 . TRBJ1-3
CASSLRTGYNEQFF TGTGCCAGCAGCCTACGGACAGGGTACAATGAGCAGTTCTTC . TRBV6-5 TRBD1 TRBJ2-1
CASSLPGAGTEAFF TGTGCCAGCAGCTTACCAGGGGCTGGGACTGAAGCTTTCTTT . TRBV7-2 . TRBJ1-1
CASSLWASGREQYF TGCGCCAGCAGCTTGTGGGCTAGCGGTCGGGAGCAGTACTTC . TRBV5-1 TRBD2 TRBJ2-7
CASMGHGNTEAFF TGTGCCAGCATGGGCCACGGGAACACTGAAGCTTTCTTT once TRBV6-5 . TRBJ1-1
CASSSSAGGTNEQFF TGTGCCAGCTCATCCTCAGCGGGAGGAACCAATGAGCAGTTCTTC . TRBV18 TRBD2 TRBJ2-1
CAWSRDFGALSGANVLTF TGTGCCTGGAGTAGGGACTTCGGGGCTTTGTCTGGGGCCAACGTCCTGACTTTC . TRBV30 . TRBJ2-6
CASSVGTGWSVTYNEQFF TGCGCCAGCAGCGTCGGGACAGGGTGGTCAGTGACCTACAATGAGCAGTTCTTC . TRBV5-1 TRBD1 TRBJ2-1
CASSGDSRGNQPQHF TGTGCCAGCAGCGGGGACAGCCGGGGCAATCAGCCCCAGCATTTT . TRBV6-2/TRBV6-3 TRBD1 TRBJ1-5
CASSLELQRQGASMNTEAFF TGTGCCAGCAGCTTAGAGTTACAGCGACAGGGGGCTAGCATGAACACTGAAGCTTTCTTT . TRBV11-2 TRBD1 TRBJ1-1
CASSPGTGHYGYTF TGCGCCAGCAGCCCCGGGACAGGGCACTATGGCTACACCTTC . TRBV5-1 TRBD1 TRBJ1-2
CASSFGGQPQHF TGTGCCAGCAGTTTCGGAGGACAGCCCCAGCATTTT few TRBV28 . TRBJ1-5
CASSLYRGSTDTQYF TGTGCCAGCAGTTTATACAGGGGAAGCACAGATACGCAGTATTTT . TRBV28 TRBD1 TRBJ2-3
CSHRPGVTNEQFF TGCAGCCATAGGCCAGGGGTGACGAATGAGCAGTTCTTC once TRBV29-1 . TRBJ2-1
CSASGLGLARTDTQYF TGCAGTGCTAGTGGCCTTGGACTAGCAAGGACAGATACGCAGTATTTT . TRBV20-1 TRBD2 TRBJ2-3
CASSSPAGSGYTF TGTGCCAGTAGTTCCCCGGCAGGCTCTGGCTACACCTTC few TRBV19 . TRBJ1-2
CASTPWQAPNYGYTF TGTGCCAGTACCCCTTGGCAGGCTCCTAACTATGGCTACACCTTC . TRBV19 . TRBJ1-2
CASSLGLLAGGYNEQFF TGTGCCAGCAGCTTGGGCCTCCTAGCGGGAGGCTACAATGAGCAGTTCTTC . TRBV5-4 TRBD2 TRBJ2-1
CASSPGQGIYGYTF TGTGCCAGTAGCCCGGGACAGGGCATCTATGGCTACACCTTC . TRBV19 TRBD1 TRBJ1-2
CASSQRQGGEKLFF TGTGCCAGCAGCCAACGACAGGGTGGTGAAAAACTGTTTTTT once TRBV5-6 TRBD1 TRBJ1-4
CSGQDSYEQYF TGCAGTGGTCAGGACAGCTACGAGCAGTACTTC . TRBV20-1 . TRBJ2-7
CASSEAVGGGVAEAFF TGTGCCAGCAGTGAAGCGGTCGGAGGGGGGGTGGCTGAAGCTTTCTTT . TRBV6-1 . TRBJ1-1
CSVEVPGEGTEAFF TGCAGCGTTGAAGTACCGGGCGAGGGCACTGAAGCTTTCTTT . TRBV29-1 . TRBJ1-1
CASSPRGQIPDTQCF TGTGCCAGCTCACCACGAGGACAAATCCCAGATACGCAGTGTTTT . TRBV18 . TRBJ2-3
CAWGQGGGVDTQYF TGTGCCTGGGGACAGGGAGGAGGAGTGGATACGCAGTATTTT . TRBV30 TRBD1 TRBJ2-3
CASRVDGRAPGELFF TGTGCCAGCAGAGTCGACGGGAGGGCCCCCGGGGAGCTGTTTTTT . TRBV6-5 TRBD2 TRBJ2-2
CASSFQGSANTGELFF TGCGCCAGCAGCTTTCAGGGGAGTGCGAACACCGGGGAGCTGTTTTTT . TRBV5-1 . TRBJ2-2
CASSLGSGRAVGETQYF TGTGCCAGTAGCCTTGGGAGCGGGAGGGCCGTAGGGGAGACCCAGTACTTC . TRBV19 TRBD2 TRBJ2-5
CSATGGTGNTIYF TGCAGCGCCACAGGGGGCACTGGAAACACCATATATTTT . TRBV29-1 TRBD1 TRBJ1-3
CASSQGARGGPYGYTF TGTGCCAGCAGCCAGGGAGCAAGGGGGGGACCTTATGGCTACACCTTC . TRBV4-2 . TRBJ1-2
CASSPVEGSYNEQFF TGTGCCAGCAGCCCCGTAGAGGGCTCCTACAATGAGCAGTTCTTC . TRBV6-5 . TRBJ2-1
CASNSPGRGRGTNEKLFF TGTGCCAGTAACTCCCCCGGCAGGGGAAGGGGAACTAATGAAAAACTGTTTTTT . TRBV19 . TRBJ1-4
CASSHDRNEQFF TGCGCCAGCAGCCATGACAGGAATGAGCAGTTCTTC . TRBV4-3 . TRBJ2-1
CASSMKREYNTGELFF TGTGCCAGCAGCATGAAGCGGGAGTATAACACCGGGGAGCTGTTTTTT . TRBV5-4 TRBD2 TRBJ2-2
CASSLAGAVQPQHF TGTGCCAGCAGCCTGGCGGGGGCAGTCCAGCCCCAGCATTTT . TRBV4-2 . TRBJ1-5
CASSLGVTGNIQYF TGTGCCAGCAGCTTAGGAGTCACGGGAAACATTCAGTACTTC once TRBV7-2 . TRBJ2-4
CASSSRTGGVGELFF TGTGCCAGTAGTTCGCGGACGGGCGGGGTCGGGGAGCTGTTTTTT . TRBV19 . TRBJ2-2
CASSEKRSSYNEQFF TGTGCCAGCAGTGAAAAAAGGAGCTCCTACAATGAGCAGTTCTTC . TRBV6-1 . TRBJ2-1
CASSGEGRRETQYF TGTGCCAGCAGTGGGGAGGGGAGGCGAGAGACCCAGTACTTC . TRBV2 TRBD2 TRBJ2-5